The 18 T cell receptor beta chains in this list originate from one sample, sequenced in a study of Tregs in tolerant kidney transplant recipients. Profiling relied on immunoSEQ multiplex PCR, and the TCRdb table lists in-frame clones only, not all of them. The data contain about 110,000 clones, nearly 90% of them singletons. This specimen was CD4+ T cells from blood, taken before the transplant. Receptor source: a human donor who received a combined kidney and bone marrow transplant.

This chain connects TRBV5-4 to TRBJ2-7, with 9 bases aligning to TRBD1. Germline lookup yields CDR1 SGHNT and CDR2 YYREEE (reference sequence). The CDR3 spans 14 residues. Losses at the gene ends were 4 bases for V and 9 bases for J; bases not matched to a gene: 11. CDR3: CASSSQTGGGRQYF. CDR3 nucleotides: TGTGCCAGCAGCAGCCAGACAGGGGGAGGCAGGCAGTACTTC.

The chain recombines TRBV11-2 with TRBJ1-5, with 7 bases lining up with TRBD1. Losses at the gene ends were 4 bases for V and 5 bases for J; bases not matched to a gene: 11. The CDR3 extends over 16 amino acids. Per the germline V gene, CDR1 is SGHAT and CDR2 is FQNNGV. The CDR3 sequence: CASSSLLGTVHQPQHF. The CDR3, as DNA: TGTGCCAGCAGCTCCCTCCTAGGGACAGTCCATCAGCCCCAGCATTTT.

This clone has only one observation. The chain combines TRBV27 with TRBJ2-5; D is perhaps TRBD2 (6 bases). Germline V gives CDR1 MNHEY, CDR2 SMNVEV (reference sequence). This CDR3 spans 14 amino acids. V was clipped by 2 bases and J by 1 base, with 8 bases between them. Written as DNA, the CDR3 is TGTGCCAGCAGTTTAATAGCGGCCCAAGAGACCCAGTACTTC. Protein product: CASSLIAAQETQYF.

V and J are TRBV5-6 and TRBJ2-5, with 9 nucleotides matching TRBD2. Germline V lookup: CDR1 SGHDT, CDR2 YYEEEE. Trimming removed 2 bases from V and 5 bases from J; junction bases left unmatched: 7. The CDR3 consists of 15 residues. The CDR3 protein is CASSFPSGRRETQYF. In DNA form, the CDR3 reads TGTGCCAGCAGCTTTCCCAGCGGGAGGCGTGAGACCCAGTACTTC.

The V and J genes are TRBV23-1 and TRBJ1-2, with D perhaps matching TRBD1 (5 bases). TRBV23-1 is flagged as an ORF with uncertain function. This CDR3 has 16 residues. V was cut by 10 bases and J by 7 bases, with 28 bases left in between. The CDR3 is CATDTYGSGKSAGYTF. The CDR3 coding sequence is TGCGCCACTGATACCTACGGGTCAGGGAAGTCGGCTGGCTACACCTTC.

The chain combines TRBV4-1 with TRBJ1-3; 8 bases are shared with TRBD1. V lost 5 bases, J lost 3 bases, and 6 bases stayed unmatched. The CDR3 covers 15 residues. Germline CDR1 reads MGHRA; CDR2 reads YSYEKL. In DNA form, the CDR3 reads TGCGCCAGCAGCTCCCGGACAGGGCGTGGAAACACCATATATTTT. Encoded protein: CASSSRTGRGNTIYF.

The rearrangement joins TRBV6-5 to TRBJ1-1; unclear D gene. The CDR3 spans 11 residues. Per germline, CDR1 MNHEY and CDR2 SVGAGI. With 5 bases removed from V and 6 bases from J, the gap between germline ends came to 7 bases. The CDR3 protein is CASSASAEAFF. The CDR3 region has the DNA TGTGCCAGCAGTGCCTCAGCTGAAGCTTTCTTT.

The chain combines TRBV7-9 with TRBJ1-1, with D tentatively TRBD1 (5 bases). The CDR3 is made up of 14 amino acids. The germline V and J ends were trimmed by 4 bases and 3 bases, with 12 bases remaining between them. Germline CDR1 and CDR2: SEHNR and FQNEAQ (reference sequence). The CDR3 DNA follows: TGTGCCAGCAGCTCCCGGGGCGGGGACACTGAAGCTTTCTTT. It encodes CASSSRGGDTEAFF.

The V and J genes are TRBV5-1 and TRBJ2-3; TRBD2 aligns across 13 bases. The CDR3 spans 17 residues. V dropped 1 base and J dropped 7; count of bases not matched to a gene: 9. Germline V gene sequence: CDR1 SGHRS, CDR2 YFSETQ. As DNA, the CDR3 is TGCGCCAGCAGCTTGAGCCCGGGGACTAGCGGGGCCTATACGCAGTATTTT. Protein sequence: CASSLSPGTSGAYTQYF. Looking up the rest from reference TRBV5-1 and TRBJ2-3 gives the full variable domain: KAGVTQTPRYLIKTRGQQVTLSCSPISGHRSVSWYQQTPGQGLQFLFEYFSETQRNKGNFPGRFSGRQFSNSRSEMNVSTLELGDSALYLCASSLSPGTSGAYTQYFGPGTRLTVL.

The V gene is TRBV19, the J gene TRBJ1-6, with D perhaps TRBD1 (6 bases). Germline V gene data show CDR1 as LNHDA and CDR2 as SQIVND (reference sequence). The CDR3 extends over 14 amino acids. Trimming cost V 5 bases and J 11 bases, with 16 bases left between them. CDR3 amino acids: CASSRSQQGPPLHF. As DNA, the CDR3 is TGTGCCAGTAGTCGCTCCCAACAGGGTCCACCCCTCCACTTT.

This clone was seen once. This CDR3 reads CASSLDRGATGELFF. The CDR3 bases are TGTGCCAGCAGTCTTGACAGGGGAGCCACCGGGGAGCTGTTTTTT. This chain joins TRBV6-6 and TRBJ2-2; 8 bases are shared with TRBD1. The CDR3 length is 15 residues. With V trimmed by 5 bases and J by 4 bases, 6 bases remained unmatched. From germline, CDR1 is MNHNY and CDR2 SVGAGI (reference sequence).

CDR3 in DNA: TGTGCCACAGGGACAGGGCCGGAAGAGACCCAGTACTTC. Its protein is CATGTGPEETQYF. The chain is built from TRBV10-3 and TRBJ2-5; 9 bases agree with TRBD1. The V segment lost 10 bases and the J segment 3 bases; nucleotides outside the gene matches: 6. Germline CDR1 reads ENHRY; CDR2 reads SYGVKD. This CDR3 is built from 13 residues.

DNA of the CDR3: TGCGCCAGCAGCCAGGACCGGGACAGGAGCACAGATACGCAGTATTTT. This encodes CASSQDRDRSTDTQYF. The rearrangement joins TRBV4-3 to TRBJ2-3; 8 bases map to TRBD1. CDR1 and CDR2 from the germline V gene are LGHNA and YSLEER. V lost 3 bases to trimming and J lost 0 bases; unmatched junction nucleotides: 5. The CDR3 is made up of 16 amino acids.

This clone was recorded once. DNA of the CDR3: TGTGCCACCAGCACCGGGACTCTACAAGAGACCCAGTACTTC. Encoded protein: CATSTGTLQETQYF. V and J are TRBV15 and TRBJ2-5; D is possibly TRBD2 (6 bases). V was trimmed by 4 bases and J by 2 bases, leaving 11 bases between them. This CDR3 region has 14 residues. Germline values: CDR1 LNHNV, CDR2 YYDKDF (reference sequence).

This clone has a single count. The chain joins TRBV7-2 to TRBJ2-1; 9 nucleotides align to TRBD2. V shed 5 bases and J 7 bases; nucleotides not matched to a gene: 12. The CDR3 length is 16 residues. CDR1 is SGHTA, CDR2 FQGNSA, per germline. The DNA of the CDR3 is TGTGCCAGCAGCGAAAGCGGGGGGTGGGTAGGGAATGAGCAGTTCTTC. It yields the protein CASSESGGWVGNEQFF.

This clone was detected once. The J gene is TRBJ2-1, the V gene TRBV6-5; 7 nucleotides agree with TRBD1. The germline V gene has CDR1 MNHEY and CDR2 SVGAGI. This CDR3 contains 12 residues. V shed 5 bases, J shed 10 bases, and the junction held 5 bases outside the gene matches. The CDR3 loop is CASSRQGREQFF. CDR3 bases: TGTGCCAGCAGTCGACAGGGCCGGGAGCAGTTCTTC.

Only a few counts were recorded for this clone. V usage is TRBV5-4 and J usage is TRBJ1-1, with TRBD1 matching over 10 bases. Looked up from germline, CDR1 is SGHNT and CDR2 is YYREEE (reference sequence). CDR3 size: 14 residues. The ends lost 3 bases at V and 5 bases at J; junction bases unmatched: 4. DNA for the CDR3: TGTGCCAGCAGCTACGGACAGGGGGGAACTGAAGCTTTCTTT. This gives the protein CASSYGQGGTEAFF.

The V gene is TRBV6-5, the J gene TRBJ2-5; no reliable D call. The V gene lost 6 bases and the J gene lost 5 bases, with 10 bases spanning the gap. Germline lookup yields CDR1 MNHEY and CDR2 SVGAGI. This CDR3 is 12 amino acids long. CDR3 nucleotides: TGTGCCAGCAGCAACACCGGGGAGACCCAGTACTTC. Translated, it gives CASSNTGETQYF.